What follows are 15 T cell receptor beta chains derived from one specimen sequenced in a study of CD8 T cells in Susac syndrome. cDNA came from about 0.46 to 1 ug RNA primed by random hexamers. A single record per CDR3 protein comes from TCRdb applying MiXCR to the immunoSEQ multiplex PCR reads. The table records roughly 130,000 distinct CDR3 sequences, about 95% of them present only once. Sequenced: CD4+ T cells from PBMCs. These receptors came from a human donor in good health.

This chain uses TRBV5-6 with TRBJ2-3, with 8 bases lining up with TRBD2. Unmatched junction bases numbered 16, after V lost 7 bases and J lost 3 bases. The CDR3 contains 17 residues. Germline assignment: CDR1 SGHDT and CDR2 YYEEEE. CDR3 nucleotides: TGTGCCAGCGCCCTGGGGGTGACGGGAGGGCAGACAGATACGCAGTATTTT. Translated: CASALGVTGGQTDTQYF.

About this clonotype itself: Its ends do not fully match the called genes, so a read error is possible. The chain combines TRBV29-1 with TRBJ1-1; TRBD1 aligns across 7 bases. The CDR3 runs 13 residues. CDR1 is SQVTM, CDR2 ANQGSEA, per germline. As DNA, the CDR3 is TGCAGCGCTGAACGACAGGGGAACACTGAAGCTTTCTTT. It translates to CSAERQGNTEAFF.

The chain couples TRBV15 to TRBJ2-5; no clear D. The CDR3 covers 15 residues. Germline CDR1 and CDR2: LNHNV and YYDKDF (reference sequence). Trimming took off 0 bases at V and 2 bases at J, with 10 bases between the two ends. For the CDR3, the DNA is TGTGCCACCAGCAGAGATTTTGGACGGCAAGAGACCCAGTACTTC. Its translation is CATSRDFGRQETQYF.

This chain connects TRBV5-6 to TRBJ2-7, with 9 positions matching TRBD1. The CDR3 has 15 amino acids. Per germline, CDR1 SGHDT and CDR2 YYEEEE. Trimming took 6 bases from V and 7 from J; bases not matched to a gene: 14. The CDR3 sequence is CASTLGGQGSWEQYF. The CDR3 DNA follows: TGTGCCAGCACCCTGGGGGGACAGGGATCGTGGGAGCAGTACTTC.

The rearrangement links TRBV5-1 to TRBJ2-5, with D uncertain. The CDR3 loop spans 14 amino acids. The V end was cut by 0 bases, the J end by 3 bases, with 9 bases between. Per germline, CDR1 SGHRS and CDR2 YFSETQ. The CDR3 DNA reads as TGCGCCAGCAGCTTGGTGGCTGTGGAAGAGACCCAGTACTTC. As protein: CASSLVAVEETQYF. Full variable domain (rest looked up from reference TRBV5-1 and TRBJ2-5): KAGVTQTPRYLIKTRGQQVTLSCSPISGHRSVSWYQQTPGQGLQFLFEYFSETQRNKGNFPGRFSGRQFSNSRSEMNVSTLELGDSALYLCASSLVAVEETQYFGPGTRLLVL.

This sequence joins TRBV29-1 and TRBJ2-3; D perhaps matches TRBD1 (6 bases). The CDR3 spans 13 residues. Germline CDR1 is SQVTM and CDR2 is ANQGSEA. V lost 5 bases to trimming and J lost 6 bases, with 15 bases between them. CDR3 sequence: CSVSQGHGDTQYF. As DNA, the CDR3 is TGCAGCGTTTCACAGGGCCACGGGGATACGCAGTATTTT.

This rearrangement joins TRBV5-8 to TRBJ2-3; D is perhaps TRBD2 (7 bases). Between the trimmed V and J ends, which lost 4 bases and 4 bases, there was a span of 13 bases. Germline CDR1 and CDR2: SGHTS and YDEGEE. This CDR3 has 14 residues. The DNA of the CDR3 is TGTGCCAGCAGCACCGAAGGGGGGGCAGATACGCAGTATTTT. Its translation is CASSTEGGADTQYF.

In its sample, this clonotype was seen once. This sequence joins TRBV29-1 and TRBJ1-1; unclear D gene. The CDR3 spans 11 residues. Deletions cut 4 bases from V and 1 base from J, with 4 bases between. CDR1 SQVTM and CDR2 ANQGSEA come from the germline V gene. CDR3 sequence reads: CSVAPNTEAFF. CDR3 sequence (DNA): TGCAGCGTTGCTCCGAACACTGAAGCTTTCTTT.

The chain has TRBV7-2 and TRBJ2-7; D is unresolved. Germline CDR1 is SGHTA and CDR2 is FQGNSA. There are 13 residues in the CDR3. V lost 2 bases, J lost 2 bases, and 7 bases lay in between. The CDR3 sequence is CASSLQVTYEQYF. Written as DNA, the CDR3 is TGTGCCAGCAGCTTACAGGTGACCTACGAGCAGTACTTC.

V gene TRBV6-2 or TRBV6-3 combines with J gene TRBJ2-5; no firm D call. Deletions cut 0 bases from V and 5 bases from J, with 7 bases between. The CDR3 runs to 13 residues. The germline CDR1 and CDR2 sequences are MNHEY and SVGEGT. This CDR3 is CASSYSMVETQYF. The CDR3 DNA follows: TGTGCCAGCAGTTACTCGATGGTGGAGACCCAGTACTTC.

This CDR3 reads CASSLGGPLAKNIQYF. The CDR3 coding sequence is TGTGCCAGCAGTTTGGGGGGACCCCTAGCCAAAAACATTCAGTACTTC. The rearrangement links TRBV28 to TRBJ2-4, with D possibly matching TRBD2 (6 bases). V was shortened by 3 bases and J by 0 bases, with 12 bases between the two germline ends. This CDR3 contains 16 residues. The germline V gene encodes CDR1 MDHEN and CDR2 SYDVKM.

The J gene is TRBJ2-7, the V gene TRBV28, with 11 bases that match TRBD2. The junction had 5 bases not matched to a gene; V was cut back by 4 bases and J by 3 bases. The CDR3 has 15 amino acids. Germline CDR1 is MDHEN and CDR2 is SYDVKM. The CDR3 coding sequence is TGTGCCAGCAGTTCCAGACTAGCGGGACGCTACGAGCAGTACTTC. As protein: CASSSRLAGRYEQYF.

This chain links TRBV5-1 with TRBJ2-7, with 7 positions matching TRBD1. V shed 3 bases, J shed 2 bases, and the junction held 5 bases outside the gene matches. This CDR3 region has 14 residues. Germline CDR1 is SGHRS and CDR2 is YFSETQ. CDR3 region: CASSSVGQAYEQYF. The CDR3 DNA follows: TGCGCCAGCAGCTCGGTCGGACAGGCCTACGAGCAGTACTTC.

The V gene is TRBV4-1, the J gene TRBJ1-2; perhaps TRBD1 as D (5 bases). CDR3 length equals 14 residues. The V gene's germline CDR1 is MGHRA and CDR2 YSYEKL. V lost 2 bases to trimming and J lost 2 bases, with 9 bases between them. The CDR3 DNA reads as TGCGCCAGCAGCCAACTACGACAGAACTATGGCTACACCTTC. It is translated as CASSQLRQNYGYTF.

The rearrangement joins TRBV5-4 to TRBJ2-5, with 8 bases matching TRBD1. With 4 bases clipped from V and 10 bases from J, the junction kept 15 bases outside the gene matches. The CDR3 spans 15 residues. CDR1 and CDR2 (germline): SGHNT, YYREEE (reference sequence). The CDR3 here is CASSHDRGAERSQYF. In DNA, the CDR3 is TGTGCCAGCAGCCACGACAGGGGTGCTGAACGGAGCCAGTACTTC.